Shown below are 9 T cell receptor beta chains from a single sample sequenced in a study of T cells expressing NK-cell markers. TCRdb re-called the 5' RACE reads and gives one entry per CDR3 protein, without DNA. The sample shows 500,000 or so distinct CDR3 sequences, and roughly 3.6% sits with its ten largest clones. The sequencing sample was made of blood T cells: a sorted CD56 or NKG2C T cell subset, CD4+ or CD8+ T cells, or bulk PBMC T cells (not recorded which). Source of these receptors: a man aged 18 to 29 in good health.

This chain joins TRBV3-1 and TRBJ2-3; TCRdb designates TRBD2, a call that cannot be tested without DNA. The CDR3 runs 18 residues. Germline assignment: CDR1 LGHDT and CDR2 YNNKEL (reference sequence). The CDR3: CASSPSPGQRTSTDTQYF.

The chain's CDR3 is CASTPDRVSYEQYF. The V call is TRBV19, the J call TRBJ2-7; absent DNA, TCRdb's TRBD1 call cannot be checked. The CDR3 runs to 14 residues. Germline V gene data show CDR1 as LNHDA and CDR2 as SQIVND (reference sequence).

The V call is TRBV29-1, the J call TRBJ2-3; absent DNA, TCRdb's TRBD2 call cannot be checked. Germline-derived CDR1 and CDR2 are SQVTM and ANQGSEA. The CDR3 has 17 residues. CDR3 sequence: CSVTGTAGGTSTDTQYF.

The rearrangement joins TRBV7-2 to TRBJ1-5. The CDR3 sequence is 15 residues long. Germline values: CDR1 SGHTA, CDR2 FQGNSA. The CDR3 reads CASSPGRARDQPQHF. Filled out from reference TRBV7-2 and TRBJ1-5, the complete variable domain reads GAGVSQSPSNKVTEKGKDVELRCDPISGHTALYWYRQSLGQGLEFLIYFQGNSAPDKSGLPSDRFSAERTGGSVSTLTIQRTQQEDSAVYLCASSPGRARDQPQHFGDGTRLSIL.

The CDR3 loop is CASSYQPGGSTYNEQFF. This sequence joins TRBV7-6 and TRBJ2-1; checking the TCRdb D call of TRBD1 is not possible without DNA. The CDR3 spans 17 residues. CDR1 and CDR2 (germline): SGHVS, FNYEAQ.

V usage is TRBV20-1 and J usage is TRBJ1-4; TCRdb's D call of TRBD1 is untestable without DNA. The V gene's germline CDR1 is DFQATT and CDR2 SNEGSKA (reference sequence). CDR3 length: 15 residues. The CDR3 is CSAIQPARGGEKLFF.

The CDR3 is CASSSTGRRLTGELFF. This chain connects TRBV12-3 or TRBV12-4 to TRBJ2-2; TCRdb gives TRBD1 as the D gene, but with no DNA this cannot be confirmed. The CDR3 spans 16 residues.

This chain links TRBV10-2 with TRBJ2-2; TCRdb names TRBD1, which stays unverified in the absence of DNA. Germline loops: CDR1 WSHSY, CDR2 SAAADI. The CDR3 loop spans 15 amino acids. Here the CDR3 reads CASRGVGAGTGELFF.

The chain has TRBV3-1 and TRBJ2-5; TCRdb names TRBD1, which stays unverified in the absence of DNA. The CDR3 is 16 amino acids. CDR1 is LGHDT and CDR2 is YNNKEL in the germline V gene (reference sequence). The CDR3 is CASSQVRNARGETQYF.